This T cell receptor beta chain derives from a study of cytomegalovirus exposure and HLA in healthy donors. Study-wide findings and caveats: A later analysis, which compared TCR beta chains of equal frequency, found the HLA-associated ones more clonally expanded. Reports showed the classifier diagnosing cytomegalovirus status with high specificity and sensitivity. In an earlier analysis, about 87% or about 30%: the productive usage of most TCR beta V segments. From TCR beta sequences, most subjects' HLA-A and HLA-B alleles were reportedly predicted accurately.

This clone was observed a single time. Its specificity is not known. The PCR made use of 60 Vbeta and 13 Jbeta primers. The table came from immunoSEQ multiplex PCR; TCRdb's copy has only in-frame clones and leaves some out. The sample lists a few hundred thousand clones; about 83% were seen once. The CDR3 spans 15 residues. Germline V gene sequence: CDR1 SGHRS, CDR2 YFSETQ. Trimming left V 2 bases short and J 3 bases short, with 13 bases between. The chain is built from TRBV5-1 and TRBJ2-3; D might be TRBD2 (6 bases). The TCR originated in a man in his forties in good health and CMV-seronegative. The source material was PBMCs. As DNA, the CDR3 is TGCGCCAGCAGCTTTACCGGGAGTATGACAGATACGCAGTATTTT. This sequence encodes CASSFTGSMTDTQYF.